This entry describes one TCR beta chain. The same CDR3 also results from other DNA sequences found in this sample. The method was immunoSEQ multiplex PCR; TCRdb's version includes in-frame clones alone and lacks a portion of them. Here the sample spans some 550,000 clones, 97% being singletons. The data are from a study of shared clonotypes between healthy human individuals. The CDR3 runs to 15 residues. The V segment lost 4 bases and the J segment 2 bases; nucleotides outside the gene matches: 3. The germline CDR1 and CDR2 sequences are SGHRS and YFSETQ. The sample was naive CD4+ T cells sorted from blood. Stated subset: CD45RA+ positively selected. This chain links TRBV5-1 with TRBJ2-1; 10 bases agree with TRBD2. The TCR comes from a woman in her 30s in good health. The CDR3 nucleotides read TGCGCCAGCAGCCCACTAGCGGGAACCTACAATGAGCAGTTCTTC. Its translation: CASSPLAGTYNEQFF.